One and the same sample provided the 14 T cell receptor beta chains below, sequenced in a study of OX40 agonist ivuxolimab in advanced cancers. The data were produced by immunoSEQ multiplex PCR, yet TCRdb's version contains in-frame clones alone and is incomplete. The sample includes approximately 70,000 clones, approximately 83% seen only once; the top ten take over 1.1%. The specimen comprised CD4+ or CD8+ T cells sorted from blood, sampled in a trial of the OX40 agonist ivuxolimab. Source of these receptors: an adult with an advanced solid tumor such as melanoma, head and neck, liver or kidney cancer.

The CDR3 loop is CASSPYSKPGSPLHF. CDR3 bases: TGTGCCAGCAGTCCCTATTCTAAACCGGGTTCACCCCTCCACTTT. The chain is built from TRBV6-5 and TRBJ1-6, with D unresolved. Germline loops: CDR1 MNHEY, CDR2 SVGAGI. V lost 5 bases and J 9 bases, leaving 17 bases between the germline ends. The CDR3 loop spans 15 amino acids.

The V call is TRBV11-2, the J call TRBJ1-2; D might be TRBD1 (6 bases). The CDR3 runs 15 residues. The V end lost 6 bases, the J end lost 2 bases, and 16 bases lay between the germline ends. The germline V gene has CDR1 SGHAT and CDR2 FQNNGV. This chain's CDR3 is CASSSPWGGNYGYTF. As DNA, the CDR3 is TGTGCCAGCAGTTCCCCATGGGGGGGCAACTATGGCTACACCTTC.

The V gene is TRBV4-1, the J gene TRBJ2-3; TRBD2 aligns across 9 bases. The CDR3 runs to 16 residues. Germline V gives CDR1 MGHRA, CDR2 YSYEKL. V lost 3 bases to trimming and J lost 4 bases; unmatched junction nucleotides: 8. CDR3 nucleotide sequence: TGCGCCAGCAGCCAGCCGGCGCGGGGGGGCCCAGATACGCAGTATTTT. Protein: CASSQPARGGPDTQYF.

The chain joins TRBV2 to TRBJ1-4, with D perhaps matching TRBD1 (6 bases). V gave up 4 bases and J gave up 5 bases, with 14 bases separating them. CDR3 length: 15 amino acids. CDR1 and CDR2 from the germline V gene are SNHLY and FYNNEI. As DNA, the CDR3 is TGTGCCAGCAGTGGTGCGGGGGGCCAAAATGAAAAACTGTTTTTT. As protein: CASSGAGGQNEKLFF.

This chain joins TRBV20-1 and TRBJ1-5; D is ambiguous. The V and J ends lost 4 bases and 5 bases respectively, with 6 bases between them. In germline, CDR1 is DFQATT, CDR2 SNEGSKA (reference sequence). The CDR3 covers 11 residues. The CDR3 here is CSAIRDQPQHF. CDR3 sequence (DNA): TGCAGTGCTATTAGGGATCAGCCCCAGCATTTT.

V is TRBV5-6 and J is TRBJ2-5; 9 nucleotides align to TRBD1. The CDR3 has 19 residues. V lost 6 bases to trimming and J lost 1 base; unmatched junction nucleotides: 19. The germline gives CDR1 SGHDT, CDR2 YYEEEE. CDR3 amino acids: CASTGTGSMGRLTQETQYF. In nucleotides, the CDR3 is TGTGCCAGCACCGGGACAGGGTCCATGGGGCGGCTTACCCAAGAGACCCAGTACTTC. Full variable domain (remainder filled in from reference TRBV5-6 and TRBJ2-5): DAGVTQSPTHLIKTRGQQVTLRCSPKSGHDTVSWYQQALGQGPQFIFQYYEEEERQRGNFPDRFSGHQFPNYSSELNVNALLLGDSALYLCASTGTGSMGRLTQETQYFGPGTRLLVL.

The V and J genes are TRBV6-5 and TRBJ2-5; no definite D call. This CDR3 is 14 amino acids long. The V gene's germline CDR1 is MNHEY and CDR2 SVGAGI. The V gene lost 3 bases and the J gene lost 3 bases, with 11 bases spanning the gap. CDR3 residues: CASSYSVSEETQYF. The CDR3 coding sequence is TGTGCCAGCAGTTATTCGGTTAGTGAAGAGACCCAGTACTTC.

This chain links TRBV28 with TRBJ1-1; maybe TRBD1 (6 bases). The germline V gene has CDR1 MDHEN and CDR2 SYDVKM. There are 14 residues in the CDR3. V was clipped by 3 bases and J by 11 bases, with 19 bases between them. The CDR3 here is CASSFAQPGVEAFF. CDR3 DNA: TGTGCCAGCAGTTTCGCGCAACCAGGGGTTGAGGCTTTCTTT.

The V call is TRBV19, the J call TRBJ2-3, with D perhaps assigned TRBD1 or TRBD2 (5 bases each). Looked up from germline, CDR1 is LNHDA and CDR2 is SQIVND (reference sequence). The CDR3 sequence is 13 residues long. Between the trimmed V and J ends, which lost 5 bases and 7 bases, there was a span of 13 bases. CDR3 protein: CASSLGDVNTQYF. CDR3 in DNA: TGTGCCAGTAGTCTGGGGGACGTCAATACGCAGTATTTT.

The gene calls are TRBV7-6 and TRBJ1-2; D gene ambiguous. This CDR3 has 12 amino acids. CDR1 is SGHVS, CDR2 FNYEAQ, per germline. The germline V and J ends were trimmed by 6 bases and 6 bases, with 11 bases remaining between them. CDR3 in amino acids: CASSLVGDGYTF. CDR3 sequence (DNA): TGTGCCAGCAGTTTGGTCGGCGATGGCTACACCTTC.

This chain joins TRBV4-2 and TRBJ1-6, with unresolved D. Trimming removed 4 bases from V and 3 bases from J, with 7 bases in between. From germline, CDR1 is LGHNA and CDR2 YNFKEQ. The CDR3 consists of 14 residues. CDR3 residues: CASSPLDYNSPLHF. The CDR3 nucleotides read TGTGCCAGCAGCCCGCTTGACTATAATTCACCCCTCCACTTT.

The V and J genes are TRBV30 and TRBJ1-5, with no clear D. CDR1 and CDR2 (germline): GTSNPN, SVGIG (reference sequence). This CDR3 is built from 13 residues. The CDR3, as DNA: TGTGCTTATGACGACGATAGCAATCAGCCCCAGCATTTT. It codes for CAYDDDSNQPQHF.

The chain recombines TRBV28 with TRBJ2-7; no definite D call. This CDR3 has 16 amino acids. V shed 4 bases and J shed 4 bases, with 20 bases lying between them. Germline V gene lookup returns CDR1 MDHEN and CDR2 SYDVKM. CDR3 protein: CASSSAKRPSRYEQYF. The CDR3 DNA follows: TGTGCCAGCAGTTCGGCCAAGAGGCCGAGCAGGTACGAGCAGTACTTC.

This clone was counted between two and nine times. This rearrangement joins TRBV18 to TRBJ2-3; 11 nucleotides agree with TRBD2. The CDR3 consists of 16 residues. Germline V lookup: CDR1 KGHSH, CDR2 LQKENI. V dropped 2 bases and J dropped 3; count of bases not matched to a gene: 4. The CDR3 bases are TGTGCCAGCTCACCAACTACTAGCGGGGGAACAGATACGCAGTATTTT. Its protein is CASSPTTSGGTDTQYF.